This T cell receptor (beta chain) was retrieved from a study of T cells in women clearing cervical HPV infection. Overall study context: Case blood drawn at lesion detection; control blood after infection cleared.

Genomic DNA, averaging about 1,300 ng per sample, yielded TCR beta CDR3 via immunoSEQ. The data were produced by immunoSEQ multiplex PCR, yet TCRdb's version contains in-frame clones alone and is incomplete. The repertoire table contains about 14,000 clones. Of note for this clone: Its antigen remains unknown. The read halts 3 residues ahead of the CDR3 end, with the missing end drawn from the germline J gene.

Study-level findings and limits: It is unknown whether associations predate infection; no effector/memory or HPV-specific sorting.

V was pared by 0 bases and J by 0 bases, with 8 bases between. From germline, CDR1 is SGHRS and CDR2 YFSETQ. The CDR3 contains 15 residues. Prevalent HPV16 infections were excluded; only incident single HPV16 infections included. This sequence originates from a woman between 18 and 69 years old with a cervical HPV16 infection that either progressed to CIN3+ or cleared (not recorded which). Specimen: blood buffy coat. V and J are TRBV5-1 and TRBJ2-3; a possible D gene is TRBD1 (5 bases). The CDR3 protein is CASSLAQASTDTQYF. CDR3 DNA (partial): TGCGCCAGCAGCTTGGCACAGGCGAGCACAGATACG.